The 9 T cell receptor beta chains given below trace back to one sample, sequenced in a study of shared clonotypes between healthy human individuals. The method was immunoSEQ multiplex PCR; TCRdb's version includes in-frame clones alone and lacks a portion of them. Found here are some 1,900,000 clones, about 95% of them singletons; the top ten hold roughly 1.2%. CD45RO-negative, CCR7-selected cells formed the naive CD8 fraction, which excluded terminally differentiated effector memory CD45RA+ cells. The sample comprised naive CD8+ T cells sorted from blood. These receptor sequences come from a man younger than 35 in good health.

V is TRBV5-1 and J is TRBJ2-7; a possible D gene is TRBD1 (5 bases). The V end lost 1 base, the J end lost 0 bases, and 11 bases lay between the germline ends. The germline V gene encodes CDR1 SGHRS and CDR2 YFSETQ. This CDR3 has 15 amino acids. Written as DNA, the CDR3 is TGCGCCAGCAGCTTGACGCAGGGCTTCTCCTACGAGCAGTACTTC. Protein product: CASSLTQGFSYEQYF.

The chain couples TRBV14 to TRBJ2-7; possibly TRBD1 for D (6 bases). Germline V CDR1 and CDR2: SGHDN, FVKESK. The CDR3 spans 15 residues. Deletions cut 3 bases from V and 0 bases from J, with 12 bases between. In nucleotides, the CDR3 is TGTGCCAGCAGCCACTGGACAGCGAGCTCCTACGAGCAGTACTTC. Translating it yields CASSHWTASSYEQYF. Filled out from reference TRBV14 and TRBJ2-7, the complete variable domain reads EAGVTQFPSHSVIEKGQTVTLRCDPISGHDNLYWYRRVMGKEIKFLLHFVKESKQDESGMPNNRFLAERTGGTYSTLKVQPAELEDSGVYFCASSHWTASSYEQYFGPGTRLTVT.

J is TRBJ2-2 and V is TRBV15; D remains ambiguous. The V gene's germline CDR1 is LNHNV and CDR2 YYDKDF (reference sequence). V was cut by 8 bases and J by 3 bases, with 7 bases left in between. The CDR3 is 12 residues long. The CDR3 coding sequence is TGTGCCACCCTACTGGACACCGGGGAGCTGTTTTTT. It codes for CATLLDTGELFF.

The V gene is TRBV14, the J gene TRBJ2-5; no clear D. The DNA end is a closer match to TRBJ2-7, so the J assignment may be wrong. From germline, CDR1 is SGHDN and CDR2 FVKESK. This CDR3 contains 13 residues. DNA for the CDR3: TGTGCCAGCAGTTATGCCCTTCCCTACGAGCAGTACTTC. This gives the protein CASSYALPYEQYF.

The chain's CDR3 is CASSEGSGRANEQFF. The CDR3 nucleotides read TGTGCCAGCAGTGAAGGCAGCGGGAGGGCCAATGAGCAGTTCTTC. The chain is built from TRBV2 and TRBJ2-1; 10 bases line up with TRBD2. The length of the CDR3 is 15 residues. CDR1 is SNHLY and CDR2 is FYNNEI in the germline V gene. V trimming: 1 base; J trimming: 6 bases; junction bases outside the gene matches: 3.

DNA for the CDR3: TGCGCCAGCAGCCCTCCCGGGGGTAGGGCTAGCTACGAGCAGTACTTC. It specifies CASSPPGGRASYEQYF. The rearrangement links TRBV4-1 to TRBJ2-7; TRBD2 might be the D (6 bases). Germline CDR1 reads MGHRA; CDR2 reads YSYEKL. V gave up 4 bases and J gave up 3 bases, with 19 bases separating them. This CDR3 has 16 amino acids.

The CDR3 region is CASRDPSGGALGNEQFF. The CDR3 nucleotides read TGTGCCAGCAGAGACCCCAGCGGGGGGGCCTTGGGAAATGAGCAGTTCTTC. The chain joins TRBV2 to TRBJ2-1, with 10 nucleotides matching TRBD2. The CDR3 covers 17 residues. Trimming took 6 bases from V and 7 from J; bases not matched to a gene: 15. The V gene's germline CDR1 is SNHLY and CDR2 FYNNEI.

The CDR3 region has the DNA TGTGCCAGCAGTGAAGTGGCCGGGACACTTGGCTACGAGCAGTACTTC. It yields the protein CASSEVAGTLGYEQYF. V and J are TRBV6-1 and TRBJ2-7; maybe TRBD1 (6 bases). V lost 1 base and J lost 3, with 16 bases in between. This CDR3 has 16 residues. Germline values: CDR1 MNHNS, CDR2 SASEGT.

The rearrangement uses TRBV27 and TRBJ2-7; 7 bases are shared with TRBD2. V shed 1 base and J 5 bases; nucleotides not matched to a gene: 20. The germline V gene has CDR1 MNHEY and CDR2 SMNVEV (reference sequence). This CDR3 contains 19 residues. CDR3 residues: CASSLFGASGYLVGHEQYF. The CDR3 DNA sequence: TGTGCCAGCAGTTTATTTGGGGCTAGCGGATACCTTGTCGGGCACGAGCAGTACTTC.